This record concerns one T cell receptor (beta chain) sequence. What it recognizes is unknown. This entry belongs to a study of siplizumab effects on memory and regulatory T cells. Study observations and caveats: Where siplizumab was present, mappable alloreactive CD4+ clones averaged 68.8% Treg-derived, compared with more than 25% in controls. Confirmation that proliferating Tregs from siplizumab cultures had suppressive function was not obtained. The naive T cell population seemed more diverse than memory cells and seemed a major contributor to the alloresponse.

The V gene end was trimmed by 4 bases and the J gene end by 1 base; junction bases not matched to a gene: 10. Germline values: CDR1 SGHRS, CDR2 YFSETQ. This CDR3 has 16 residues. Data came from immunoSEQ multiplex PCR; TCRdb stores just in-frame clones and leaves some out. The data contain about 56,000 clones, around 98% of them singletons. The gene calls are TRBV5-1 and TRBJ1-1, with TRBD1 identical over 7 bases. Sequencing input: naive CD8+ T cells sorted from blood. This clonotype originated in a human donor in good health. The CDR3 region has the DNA TGCGCCAGCAGCATTAAAACCGGGACAGCGAACACTGAAGCTTTCTTT. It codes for CASSIKTGTANTEAFF.